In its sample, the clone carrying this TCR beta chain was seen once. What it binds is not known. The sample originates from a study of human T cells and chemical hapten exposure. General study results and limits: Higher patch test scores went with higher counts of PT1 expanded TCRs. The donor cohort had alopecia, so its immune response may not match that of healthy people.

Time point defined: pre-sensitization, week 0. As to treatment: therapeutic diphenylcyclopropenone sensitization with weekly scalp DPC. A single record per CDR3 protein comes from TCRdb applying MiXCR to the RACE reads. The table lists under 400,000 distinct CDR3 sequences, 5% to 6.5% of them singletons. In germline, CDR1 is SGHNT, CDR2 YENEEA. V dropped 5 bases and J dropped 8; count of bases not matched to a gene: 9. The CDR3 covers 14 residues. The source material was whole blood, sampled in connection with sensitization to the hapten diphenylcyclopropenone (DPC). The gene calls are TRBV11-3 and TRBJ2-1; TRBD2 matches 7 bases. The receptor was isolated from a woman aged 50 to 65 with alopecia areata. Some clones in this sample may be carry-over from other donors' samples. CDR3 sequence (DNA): TGTGCCAGCAGCGCCCGACTAGCCCCCGATGAGCAGTTCTTC. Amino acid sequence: CASSARLAPDEQFF.